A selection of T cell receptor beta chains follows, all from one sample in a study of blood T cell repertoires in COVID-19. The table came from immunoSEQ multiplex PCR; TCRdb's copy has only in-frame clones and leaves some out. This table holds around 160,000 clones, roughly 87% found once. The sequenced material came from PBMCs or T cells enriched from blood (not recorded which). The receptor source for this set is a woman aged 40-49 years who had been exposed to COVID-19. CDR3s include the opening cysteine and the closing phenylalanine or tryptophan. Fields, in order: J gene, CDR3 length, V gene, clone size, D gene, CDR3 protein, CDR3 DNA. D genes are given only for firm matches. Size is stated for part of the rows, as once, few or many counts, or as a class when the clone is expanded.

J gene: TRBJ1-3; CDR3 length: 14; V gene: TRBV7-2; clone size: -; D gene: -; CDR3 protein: CASSLEEGRNTIYF; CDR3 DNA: TGTGCCAGCAGCTTAGAGGAGGGCCGAAACACCATATATTTT
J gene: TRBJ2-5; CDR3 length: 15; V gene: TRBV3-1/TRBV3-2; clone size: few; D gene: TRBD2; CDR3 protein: CASSRRTSGQETQYF; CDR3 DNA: TGTGCCAGCAGCCGAAGGACTAGCGGGCAAGAGACCCAGTACTTC
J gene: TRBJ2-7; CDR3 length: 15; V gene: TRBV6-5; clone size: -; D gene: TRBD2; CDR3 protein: CASSPRAGVSYEQYF; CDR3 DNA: TGTGCCAGCAGCCCAAGAGCGGGGGTCTCCTACGAGCAGTACTTC
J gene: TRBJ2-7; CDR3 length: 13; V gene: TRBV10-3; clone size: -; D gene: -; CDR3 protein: CATRLAEPYEQYF; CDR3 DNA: TGTGCCACTCGATTAGCGGAGCCATACGAGCAGTACTTC
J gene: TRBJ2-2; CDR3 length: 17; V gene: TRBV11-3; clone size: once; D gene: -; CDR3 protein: CASSLGEGAWNTGELFF; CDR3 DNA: TGTGCCAGCAGCTTAGGCGAAGGGGCTTGGAACACCGGGGAGCTGTTTTTT
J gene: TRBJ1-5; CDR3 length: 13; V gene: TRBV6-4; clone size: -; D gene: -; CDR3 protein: CASTPGNNQPQHF; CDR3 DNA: TGTGCCAGCACGCCAGGTAACAATCAGCCCCAGCATTTT
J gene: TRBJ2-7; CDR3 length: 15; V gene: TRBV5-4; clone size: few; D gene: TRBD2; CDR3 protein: CASSFSTGTSGKQYF; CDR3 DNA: TGTGCCAGCAGCTTTTCTACCGGGACTAGCGGAAAGCAGTACTTC
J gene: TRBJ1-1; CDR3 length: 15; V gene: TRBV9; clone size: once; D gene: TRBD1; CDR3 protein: CASRTGANMNTEAFF; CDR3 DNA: TGTGCCTCGCGAACAGGGGCGAACATGAACACTGAAGCTTTCTTT
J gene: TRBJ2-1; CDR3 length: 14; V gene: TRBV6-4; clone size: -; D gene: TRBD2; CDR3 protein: CASKGGRNNNEQFF; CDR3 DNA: TGTGCCAGCAAGGGCGGGAGAAACAACAATGAGCAGTTCTTC
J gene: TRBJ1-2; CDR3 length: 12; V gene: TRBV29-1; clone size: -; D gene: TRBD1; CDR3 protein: CSVDTGGYGYTF; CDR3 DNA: TGCAGCGTGGACACAGGGGGCTATGGCTACACCTTC
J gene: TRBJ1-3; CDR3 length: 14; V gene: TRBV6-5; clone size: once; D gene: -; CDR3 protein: CASSSPGRGNTIYF; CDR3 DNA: TGTGCCAGCAGTTCCCCGGGAAGGGGAAACACCATATATTTT
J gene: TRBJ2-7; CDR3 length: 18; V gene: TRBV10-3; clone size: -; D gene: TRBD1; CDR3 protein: CAISEQDQRQGGLYEQYF; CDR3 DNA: TGTGCCATCAGTGAGCAGGACCAAAGACAGGGGGGGTTATACGAGCAGTACTTC
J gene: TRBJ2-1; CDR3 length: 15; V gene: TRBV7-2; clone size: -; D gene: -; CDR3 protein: CASSLVGGAGNEQFF; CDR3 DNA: TGTGCCAGCAGCTTAGTGGGTGGGGCGGGGAATGAGCAGTTCTTC
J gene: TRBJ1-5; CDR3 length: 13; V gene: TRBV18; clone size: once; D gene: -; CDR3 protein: CASSPGQDQPQHF; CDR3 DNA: TGTGCCAGCTCACCCGGTCAGGATCAGCCCCAGCATTTT
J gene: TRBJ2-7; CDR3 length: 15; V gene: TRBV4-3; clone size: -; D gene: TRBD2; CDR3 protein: CASSPSHSGSYEQYF; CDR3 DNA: TGCGCCAGCAGCCCCTCACACAGCGGGAGCTACGAGCAGTACTTC
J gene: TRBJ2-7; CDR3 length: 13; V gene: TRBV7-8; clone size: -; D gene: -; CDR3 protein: CASGNRDSYEQYF; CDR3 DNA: TGTGCCAGCGGCAACAGGGACTCCTACGAGCAGTACTTC
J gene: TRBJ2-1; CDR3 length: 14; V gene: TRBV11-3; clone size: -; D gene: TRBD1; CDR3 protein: CASSLGQGWGEQFF; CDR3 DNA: TGTGCCAGCAGCCTGGGACAGGGGTGGGGTGAGCAGTTCTTC
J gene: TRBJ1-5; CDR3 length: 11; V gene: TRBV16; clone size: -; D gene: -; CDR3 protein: CASSHGQPQHF; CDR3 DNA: TGTGCCAGCAGCCACGGTCAGCCCCAGCATTTT
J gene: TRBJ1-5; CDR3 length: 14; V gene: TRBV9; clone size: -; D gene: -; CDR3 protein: CASSVGAGDQPQHF; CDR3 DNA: TGTGCCAGCAGCGTAGGGGCAGGGGACCAGCCCCAGCATTTT
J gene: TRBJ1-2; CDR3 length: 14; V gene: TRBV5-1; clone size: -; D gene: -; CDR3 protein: CASSLGDINYGYTF; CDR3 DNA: TGCGCCAGCAGCTTGGGTGACATCAACTATGGCTACACCTTC
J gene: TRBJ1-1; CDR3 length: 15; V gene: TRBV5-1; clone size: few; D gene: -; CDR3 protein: CASSPRVGGDTEAFF; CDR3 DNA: TGCGCCAGCAGCCCCCGGGTTGGGGGGGACACTGAAGCTTTCTTT
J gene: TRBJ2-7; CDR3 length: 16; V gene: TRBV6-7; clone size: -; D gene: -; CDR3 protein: CASPWGGGFYGLWQYF; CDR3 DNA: TGTGCCAGCCCCTGGGGAGGAGGCTTTTACGGATTATGGCAGTACTTC
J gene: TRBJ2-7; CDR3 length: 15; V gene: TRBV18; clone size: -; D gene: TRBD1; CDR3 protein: CASSPPGTGRGEQYF; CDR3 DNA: TGTGCCAGCTCACCACCCGGGACAGGCAGGGGTGAGCAGTACTTC
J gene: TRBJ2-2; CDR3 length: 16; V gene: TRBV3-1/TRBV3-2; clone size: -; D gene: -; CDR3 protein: CASSQEGIGGVGELFF; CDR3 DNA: TGTGCCAGCAGCCAAGAAGGTATAGGAGGGGTCGGGGAGCTGTTTTTT
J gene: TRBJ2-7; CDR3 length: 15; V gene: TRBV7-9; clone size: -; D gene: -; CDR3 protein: CASSLGGDGSDEQYF; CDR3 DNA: TGTGCCAGCAGCTTAGGCGGGGATGGATCGGACGAGCAGTACTTC
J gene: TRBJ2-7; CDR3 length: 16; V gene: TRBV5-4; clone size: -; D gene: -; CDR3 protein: CASSLAASQGEVEQYF; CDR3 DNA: TGTGCCAGCAGCTTGGCCGCCTCCCAGGGCGAAGTCGAGCAGTACTTC
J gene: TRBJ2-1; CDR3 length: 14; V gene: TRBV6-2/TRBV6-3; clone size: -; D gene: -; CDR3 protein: CASSYSREDNEQFF; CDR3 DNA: TGTGCCAGCAGTTACTCGAGGGAGGACAATGAGCAGTTCTTC
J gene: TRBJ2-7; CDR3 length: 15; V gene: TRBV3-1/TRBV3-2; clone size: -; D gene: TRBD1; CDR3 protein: CASSRGTGAYYEQYF; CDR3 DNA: TGTGCCAGCAGCCGTGGGACAGGGGCGTACTACGAGCAGTACTTC